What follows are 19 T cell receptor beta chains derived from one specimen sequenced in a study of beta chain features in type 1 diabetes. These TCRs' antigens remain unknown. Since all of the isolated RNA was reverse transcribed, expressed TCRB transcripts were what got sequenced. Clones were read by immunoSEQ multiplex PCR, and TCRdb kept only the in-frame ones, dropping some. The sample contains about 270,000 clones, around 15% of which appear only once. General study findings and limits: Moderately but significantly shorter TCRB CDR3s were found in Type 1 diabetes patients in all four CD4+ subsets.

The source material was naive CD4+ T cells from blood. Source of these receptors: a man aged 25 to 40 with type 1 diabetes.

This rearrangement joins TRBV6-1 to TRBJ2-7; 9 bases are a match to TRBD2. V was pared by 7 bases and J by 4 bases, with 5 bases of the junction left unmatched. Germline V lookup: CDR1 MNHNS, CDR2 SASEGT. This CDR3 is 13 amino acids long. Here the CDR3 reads CASILLAGYEQYF. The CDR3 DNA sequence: TGTGCCAGCATTTTACTAGCGGGTTACGAGCAGTACTTC.

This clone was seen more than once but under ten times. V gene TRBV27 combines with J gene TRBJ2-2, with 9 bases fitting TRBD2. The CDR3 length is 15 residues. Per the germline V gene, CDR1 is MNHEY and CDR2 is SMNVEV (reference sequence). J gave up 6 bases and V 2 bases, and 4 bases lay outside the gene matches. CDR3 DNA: TGTGCCAGCAGTTTAGCGGGAGGGCCTCCCGGGGAGCTGTTTTTT. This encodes CASSLAGGPPGELFF.

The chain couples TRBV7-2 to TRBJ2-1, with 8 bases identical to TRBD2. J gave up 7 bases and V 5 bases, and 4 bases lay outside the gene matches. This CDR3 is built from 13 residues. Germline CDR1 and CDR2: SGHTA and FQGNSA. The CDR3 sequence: CASSTGGFNEQFF. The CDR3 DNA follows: TGTGCCAGCAGCACGGGAGGGTTTAATGAGCAGTTCTTC.

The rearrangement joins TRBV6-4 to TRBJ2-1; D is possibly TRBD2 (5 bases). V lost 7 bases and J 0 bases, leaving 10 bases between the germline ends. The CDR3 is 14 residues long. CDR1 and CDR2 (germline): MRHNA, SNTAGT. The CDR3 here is CASKRSSSYNEQFF. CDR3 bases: TGTGCCAGCAAGCGGAGCAGCTCCTACAATGAGCAGTTCTTC.

This CDR3 is CASSSTGQGYNEQFF. DNA for the CDR3: TGTGCCAGCAGTTCCACGGGACAGGGTTACAATGAGCAGTTCTTC. The chain is built from TRBV28 and TRBJ2-1; TRBD1 agrees at 9 bases. The CDR3 is made up of 15 amino acids. The V gene end was trimmed by 4 bases and the J gene end by 4 bases; junction bases not matched to a gene: 5. CDR1 is MDHEN, CDR2 SYDVKM, per germline.

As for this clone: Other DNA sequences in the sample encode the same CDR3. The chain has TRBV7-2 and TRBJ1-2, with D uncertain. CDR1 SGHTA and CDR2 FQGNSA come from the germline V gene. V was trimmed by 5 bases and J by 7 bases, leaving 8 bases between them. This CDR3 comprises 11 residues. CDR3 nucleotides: TGTGCCAGCAGCCTCGGCGGTGGCTACACCTTC. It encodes CASSLGGGYTF.

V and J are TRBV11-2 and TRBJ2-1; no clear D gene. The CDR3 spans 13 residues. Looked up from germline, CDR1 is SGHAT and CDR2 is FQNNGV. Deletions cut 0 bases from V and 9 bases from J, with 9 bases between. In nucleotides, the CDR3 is TGTGCCAGCAGCTTAGACGGTATTGGTGAGCAGTTCTTC. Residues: CASSLDGIGEQFF.

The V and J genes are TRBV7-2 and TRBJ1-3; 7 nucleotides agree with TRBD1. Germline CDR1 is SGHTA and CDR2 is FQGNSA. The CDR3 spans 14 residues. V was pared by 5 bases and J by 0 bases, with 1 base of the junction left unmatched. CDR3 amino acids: CASSRQGSGNTIYF. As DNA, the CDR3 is TGTGCCAGCAGCCGACAGGGCTCTGGAAACACCATATATTTT.

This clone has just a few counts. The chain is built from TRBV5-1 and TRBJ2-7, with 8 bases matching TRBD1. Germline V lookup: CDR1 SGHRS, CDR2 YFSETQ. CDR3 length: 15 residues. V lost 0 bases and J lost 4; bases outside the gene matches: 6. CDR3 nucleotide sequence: TGCGCCAGCAGCTTGGGCCTCGGACAGGGATACGAGCAGTACTTC. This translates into CASSLGLGQGYEQYF.

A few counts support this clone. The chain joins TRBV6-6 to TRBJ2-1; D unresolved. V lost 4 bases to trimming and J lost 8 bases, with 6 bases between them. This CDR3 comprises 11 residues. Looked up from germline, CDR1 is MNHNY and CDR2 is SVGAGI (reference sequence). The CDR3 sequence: CASSFQDEQFF. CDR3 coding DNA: TGTGCCAGCAGTTTTCAGGATGAGCAGTTCTTC.

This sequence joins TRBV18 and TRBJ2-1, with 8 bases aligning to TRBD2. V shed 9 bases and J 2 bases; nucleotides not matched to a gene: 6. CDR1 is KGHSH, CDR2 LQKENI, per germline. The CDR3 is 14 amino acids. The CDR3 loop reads CASDGTRTYNEQFF. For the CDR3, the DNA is TGTGCCAGTGACGGGACTAGGACCTACAATGAGCAGTTCTTC.

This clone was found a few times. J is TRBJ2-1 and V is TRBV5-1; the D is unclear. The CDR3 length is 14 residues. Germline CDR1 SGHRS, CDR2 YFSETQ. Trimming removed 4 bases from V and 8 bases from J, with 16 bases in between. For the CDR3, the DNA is TGCGCCAGCAGCGGCGGAAACGCAGAGGATGAGCAGTTCTTC. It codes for CASSGGNAEDEQFF.

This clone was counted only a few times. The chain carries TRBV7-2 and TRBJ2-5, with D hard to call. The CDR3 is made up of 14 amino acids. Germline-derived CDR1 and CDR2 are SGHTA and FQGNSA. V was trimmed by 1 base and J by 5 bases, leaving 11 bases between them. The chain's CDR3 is CASSLEAVYETQYF. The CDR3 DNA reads TGTGCCAGCAGCTTAGAAGCCGTATACGAGACCCAGTACTTC.

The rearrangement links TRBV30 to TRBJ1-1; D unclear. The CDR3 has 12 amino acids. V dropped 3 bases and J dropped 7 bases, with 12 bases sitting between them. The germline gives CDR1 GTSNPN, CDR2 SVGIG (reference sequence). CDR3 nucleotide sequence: TGTGCCTGGAGGGAGCTCGGGGATGAAGCTTTCTTT. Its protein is CAWRELGDEAFF.

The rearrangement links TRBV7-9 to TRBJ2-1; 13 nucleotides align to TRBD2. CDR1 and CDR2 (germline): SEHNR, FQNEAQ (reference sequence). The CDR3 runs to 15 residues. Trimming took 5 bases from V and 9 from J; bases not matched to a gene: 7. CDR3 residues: CASSEGLAGSSEQFF. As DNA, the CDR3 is TGTGCCAGCAGCGAGGGACTAGCGGGATCAAGTGAGCAGTTCTTC.

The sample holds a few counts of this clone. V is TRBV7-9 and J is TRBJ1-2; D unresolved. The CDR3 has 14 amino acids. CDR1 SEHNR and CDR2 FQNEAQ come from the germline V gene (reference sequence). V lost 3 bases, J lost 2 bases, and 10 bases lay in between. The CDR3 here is CASSFSWSNYGYTF. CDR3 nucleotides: TGTGCCAGCAGCTTTTCTTGGAGCAACTATGGCTACACCTTC. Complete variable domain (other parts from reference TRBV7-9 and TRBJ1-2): DTGVSQNPRHKITKRGQNVTFRCDPISEHNRLYWYRQTLGQGPEFLTYFQNEAQLEKSRLLSDRFSAERPKGSFSTLEIQRTEQGDSAMYLCASSFSWSNYGYTFGSGTRLTVV.

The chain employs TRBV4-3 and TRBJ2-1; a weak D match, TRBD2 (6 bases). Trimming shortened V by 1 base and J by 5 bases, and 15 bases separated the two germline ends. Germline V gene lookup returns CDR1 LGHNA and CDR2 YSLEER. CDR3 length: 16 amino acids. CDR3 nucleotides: TGCGCCAGCAGCCAAGGGGGTAGCGGTCAAAACAATGAGCAGTTCTTC. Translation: CASSQGGSGQNNEQFF.

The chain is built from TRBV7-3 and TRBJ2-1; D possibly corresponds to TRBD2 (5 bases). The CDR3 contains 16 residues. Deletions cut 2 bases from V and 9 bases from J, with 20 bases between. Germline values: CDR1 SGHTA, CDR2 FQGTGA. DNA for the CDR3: TGTGCCAGCAGCTTATCCCGGACTGGGGATGCTACTGAGCAGTTCTTC. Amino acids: CASSLSRTGDATEQFF.

DNA of the CDR3: TGTGCCAGCAGTGACAACTACGGGACAGGGGCTGAAAAACTGTTTTTT. This gives the protein CASSDNYGTGAEKLFF. The rearrangement links TRBV25-1 to TRBJ1-4; the match to TRBD1 covers 10 bases. The V gene's germline CDR1 is MGHDK and CDR2 SYGVNS. The CDR3 contains 16 residues. Germline trimming cut 3 bases from V and 7 bases from J; bases unmatched to any gene: 8.